The 23 T cell receptor beta chains below were found in one sample sequenced in a study of blood T cell repertoires in COVID-19. TCRdb's table, derived via immunoSEQ multiplex PCR, lists solely in-frame clones and lacks some. There are roughly 60,000 clones in the sample; roughly 83% occur only once, and roughly a tenth lies in the top ten. Sample: peripheral blood. The receptors come from a man aged 30 to 45 with COVID-19, enrolled during active disease.

The CDR3 protein is CATAGGSGGNQPQHF. The DNA for the CDR3 is TGTGCCACCGCGGGGGGCTCGGGCGGCAATCAGCCCCAGCATTTT. The V call is TRBV5-8, the J call TRBJ1-5; tentatively, D is TRBD1 (6 bases). The germline V gene has CDR1 SGHTS and CDR2 YDEGEE. This CDR3 is built from 15 residues. V lost 9 bases to trimming and J lost 2 bases, with 18 bases between them.

The CDR3 DNA reads TGTGCCAGCTCCTCGGAGAGACGAAACTATGGCTACACCTTC. Translation gives CASSSERRNYGYTF. The rearrangement joins TRBV6-5 to TRBJ1-2; D unclear. Trimming left V 8 bases short and J 2 bases short, with 15 bases between. Germline V gene data show CDR1 as MNHEY and CDR2 as SVGAGI. The CDR3 is 14 residues long.

The rearrangement uses TRBV27 and TRBJ2-1, with a possible D match to TRBD2 (6 bases). This CDR3 has 16 amino acids. V was cut by 3 bases and J by 3 bases, with 15 bases left in between. Germline loops: CDR1 MNHEY, CDR2 SMNVEV (reference sequence). The CDR3 protein is CASSLAAGSLYNEQFF. The CDR3 DNA sequence: TGTGCCAGCAGTTTGGCTGCGGGGAGCCTCTACAATGAGCAGTTCTTC.

This chain connects TRBV10-2 to TRBJ2-5; 8 bases are a match to TRBD2. CDR3 length: 14 residues. With V trimmed by 7 bases and J by 4 bases, 8 bases remained unmatched. From germline, CDR1 is WSHSY and CDR2 SAAADI. CDR3 protein: CASMQRERRETQYF. In nucleotides, the CDR3 is TGCGCCAGCATGCAGCGGGAGAGAAGAGAGACCCAGTACTTC.

The V call is TRBV7-9, the J call TRBJ2-1; tentative D call: TRBD2 (6 bases). Trimming removed 0 bases at V and 3 bases at J, with 18 bases between. There are 18 residues in the CDR3. CDR1 and CDR2 (germline): SEHNR, FQNEAQ (reference sequence). In DNA, the CDR3 is TGTGCCAGCAGCTTAGCCGGAGCGGGCGGTATCGTCTACAATGAGCAGTTCTTC. Translation: CASSLAGAGGIVYNEQFF.

This clone was seen only once. V is TRBV3-1 (or the pseudogene TRBV3-2) and J is TRBJ2-7; 7 bases align to TRBD1. The germline V gene has CDR1 LGHDT and CDR2 YNNKEL (reference sequence). The ends lost 3 bases at V and 0 bases at J; junction bases unmatched: 2. The CDR3 length is 14 residues. The chain's CDR3 is CASSHRQGSYEQYF. The CDR3 DNA reads as TGTGCCAGCAGCCATCGACAGGGCTCCTACGAGCAGTACTTC.

In this sample, this clone turned up once. CDR3 sequence: CASSFRGKAYEQYF. DNA of the CDR3: TGTGCCAGCAGTTTTAGAGGGAAGGCCTACGAGCAGTACTTC. The chain recombines TRBV28 with TRBJ2-7; possibly TRBD2 for D (5 bases). V gave up 3 bases and J gave up 2 bases, with 11 bases separating them. The CDR3 spans 14 residues. CDR1 is MDHEN and CDR2 is SYDVKM in the germline V gene.

The chain joins TRBV10-2 to TRBJ2-7; the D gene is possibly TRBD1 (6 bases). CDR1 WSHSY and CDR2 SAAADI come from the germline V gene. Between the trimmed V and J ends, which lost 2 bases and 3 bases, there was a span of 17 bases. This CDR3 has 16 residues. In DNA, the CDR3 is TGCGCCAGCAGTGAGACCCCCAGGGGACCTGTCTACGAGCAGTACTTC. Protein sequence: CASSETPRGPVYEQYF.

V and J are TRBV5-8 and TRBJ2-3, with 8 nucleotides matching TRBD2. The junction had 11 bases not matched to a gene; V was cut back by 3 bases and J by 2 bases. CDR3 size: 17 residues. Germline CDR1 reads SGHTS; CDR2 reads YDEGEE. The CDR3 DNA reads TGTGCCAGCAGCTCCCCAGGAGCGGGAGTACCCACAGATACGCAGTATTTT. Its protein product is CASSSPGAGVPTDTQYF. Variable domain in full (rest from reference TRBV5-8 and TRBJ2-3): EAGVTQSPTHLIKTRGQQATLRCSPISGHTSVYWYQQALGLGLQFLLWYDEGEERNRGNFPPRFSGRQFPNYSSELNVNALELEDSALYLCASSSPGAGVPTDTQYFGPGTRLTVL.

The V and J genes are TRBV10-3 and TRBJ1-2; 9 bases agree with TRBD1. CDR3 size: 14 residues. V shed 10 bases and J 6 bases; nucleotides not matched to a gene: 12. Germline V lookup: CDR1 ENHRY, CDR2 SYGVKD. The DNA of the CDR3 is TGTGCCACCCACACCGGACAGGGGCGCAATGGCTACACCTTC. This sequence encodes CATHTGQGRNGYTF.

The chain uses TRBV14 and TRBJ1-1; no clear D gene. The CDR3 loop spans 13 amino acids. Trimming took off 1 base at V and 7 bases at J, with 10 bases between the two ends. Germline V gene sequence: CDR1 SGHDN, CDR2 FVKESK. Written as DNA, the CDR3 is TGTGCCAGCAGCCAAGTAAGGGCGGGTGAAGCTTTCTTT. Protein: CASSQVRAGEAFF.

The chain uses TRBV15 and TRBJ2-1, with TRBD1 matching 10 bases. Germline V gives CDR1 LNHNV, CDR2 YYDKDF (reference sequence). V shed 2 bases, J shed 7 bases, and the junction held 11 bases outside the gene matches. CDR3 length equals 17 residues. This chain's CDR3 is CATSRRQGAPRLNEQFF. The DNA of the CDR3 is TGTGCCACCAGCAGACGACAGGGGGCCCCCCGGTTGAATGAGCAGTTCTTC.

The rearrangement links TRBV12-3 or TRBV12-4 to TRBJ1-5; 10 bases fit TRBD1. The V and J ends lost 5 bases and 8 bases, in that order; junction bases with no gene match: 3. CDR3 length equals 13 residues. The CDR3 region has the DNA TGTGCCAGCAGTCCCGGGACAGGGGAGCCCCAGCATTTT. This gives the protein CASSPGTGEPQHF.

This clone was counted once. The rearrangement links TRBV2 to TRBJ2-3, with 10 bases matching TRBD2. Trimming took 6 bases from V and 4 from J; bases not matched to a gene: 4. This CDR3 contains 14 residues. Germline CDR1 is SNHLY and CDR2 is FYNNEI. The CDR3 loop is CASSRTSGADTQYF. DNA for the CDR3: TGTGCCAGCAGCAGGACTAGCGGCGCAGATACGCAGTATTTT. The entire variable domain, with the rest obtained from reference TRBV2 and TRBJ2-3, is as follows: EPEVTQTPSHQVTQMGQEVILRCVPISNHLYFYWYRQILGQKVEFLVSFYNNEISEKSEIFDDQFSVERPDGSNFTLKIRSTKLEDSAMYFCASSRTSGADTQYFGPGTRLTVL.

This clone was recorded only once. The J gene is TRBJ2-1, the V gene TRBV11-1, with D perhaps matching TRBD2 (5 bases). V gave up 3 bases and J gave up 4 bases, with 7 bases separating them. Germline CDR1 is SGHAT and CDR2 is FQDESV (reference sequence). This CDR3 spans 13 amino acids. This CDR3 is CASSFGIYNEQFF. CDR3 sequence (DNA): TGTGCCAGCAGCTTCGGGATTTACAATGAGCAGTTCTTC.

The chain has TRBV7-9 and TRBJ1-4; tentative D call: TRBD1 (5 bases). The CDR3 extends over 15 amino acids. V gave up 4 bases and J gave up 8 bases, with 17 bases separating them. Germline V gene lookup returns CDR1 SEHNR and CDR2 FQNEAQ (reference sequence). The CDR3 region is CASSWGVTGREKLFF. CDR3 sequence (DNA): TGTGCCAGCAGCTGGGGGGTGACTGGGCGCGAAAAACTGTTTTTT. Full variable domain (missing parts from reference TRBV7-9 and TRBJ1-4): DTGVSQNPRHKITKRGQNVTFRCDPISEHNRLYWYRQTLGQGPEFLTYFQNEAQLEKSRLLSDRFSAERPKGSFSTLEIQRTEQGDSAMYLCASSWGVTGREKLFFGSGTQLSVL.

The CDR3 DNA reads as TGTGCCAGCAGCTTGGCCCTAAGGGGTTTTTACAATGAGCAGTTCTTC. The encoded protein is CASSLALRGFYNEQFF. The chain carries TRBV5-4 and TRBJ2-1; possible D gene TRBD1, 5 bases. The CDR3 loop spans 16 amino acids. Germline CDR1 reads SGHNT; CDR2 reads YYREEE (reference sequence). V lost 0 bases, J lost 4 bases, and 14 bases lay in between. The whole variable domain, filled in from reference TRBV5-4 and TRBJ2-1, reads ETGVTQSPTHLIKTRGQQVTLRCSSQSGHNTVSWYQQALGQGPQFIFQYYREEENGRGNFPPRFSGLQFPNYSSELNVNALELDDSALYLCASSLALRGFYNEQFFGPGTRLTVL.

This clone was recorded once. The V gene is TRBV7-6, the J gene TRBJ1-5, with 10 nucleotides matching TRBD1. The CDR3 is made up of 15 amino acids. Germline loops: CDR1 SGHVS, CDR2 FNYEAQ. V trimming: 5 bases; J trimming: 3 bases; junction bases outside the gene matches: 4. CDR3 loop: CASSQGTGANQPQHF. In DNA, the CDR3 is TGTGCCAGCAGCCAGGGGACAGGGGCCAATCAGCCCCAGCATTTT.

This chain connects TRBV27 to TRBJ1-2; TRBD1 is a possible D gene (6 bases). Trimming pared 5 bases from V and 7 bases from J, leaving 14 bases between. Germline CDR1 MNHEY, CDR2 SMNVEV (reference sequence). This CDR3 has 13 residues. DNA for the CDR3: TGTGCCAGCAGTCCTAGGGACAATCCTGGCTACACCTTC. Translation: CASSPRDNPGYTF.

The genes are TRBV5-6 and TRBJ1-1, with D uncertain. V was trimmed by 0 bases and J by 5 bases, leaving 11 bases between them. CDR1 is SGHDT, CDR2 YYEEEE, per germline. This CDR3 region has 14 residues. The CDR3 protein is CASSLVGERTEAFF. CDR3 nucleotide sequence: TGTGCCAGCAGCTTGGTCGGGGAGAGGACTGAAGCTTTCTTT.

The CDR3 DNA reads as TGCGCCAGCACTCTAGCGGGAGACGGCACCGGGGAGCTGTTTTTT. Translated, it gives CASTLAGDGTGELFF. V usage is TRBV10-2 and J usage is TRBJ2-2, with TRBD2 identical over 10 bases. The V gene's germline CDR1 is WSHSY and CDR2 SAAADI. V dropped 7 bases and J dropped 4; count of bases not matched to a gene: 6. The CDR3 has 15 residues.

The V and J genes are TRBV11-3 and TRBJ1-1; 7 bases fit TRBD1. The CDR3 extends over 13 amino acids. Germline V lookup: CDR1 SGHNT, CDR2 YENEEA. The V gene end was trimmed by 6 bases and the J gene end by 1 base; junction bases not matched to a gene: 2. CDR3 sequence: CASRGQKNTEAFF. CDR3 DNA sequence: TGTGCCAGCAGGGGACAGAAGAACACTGAAGCTTTCTTT.

The rearrangement joins TRBV11-2 to TRBJ2-3; D call uncertain. V lost 5 bases to trimming and J lost 5 bases, with 5 bases between them. The CDR3 covers 11 residues. Germline-derived CDR1 and CDR2 are SGHAT and FQNNGV. CDR3 loop: CASSPRDTQYF. CDR3 nucleotides: TGTGCCAGCAGCCCCCGAGATACGCAGTATTTT.